The rows below give T cell receptor beta chains drawn from one sample of a study of blood T cell repertoires in COVID-19. TCRdb's table, derived via immunoSEQ multiplex PCR, lists solely in-frame clones and lacks some. The data contain tens of thousands of clones, more than 65% of them singletons. Sequenced material: peripheral blood. Receptors were obtained from a man between 65 and 85 years old with COVID-19, enrolled during active disease. The CDR3 runs from the conserved cysteine through the conserved F or W. A D gene is named only where the DNA matches it firmly. Clone size, where shown, is once, few, many, or a class for clones that have expanded.

TRBV19,TRBD2,NA,TRBJ2-1,CASSAGGAYNEQFF,TGTGCCAGTAGCGCGGGAGGAGCCTACAATGAGCAGTTCTTC
TRBV6-5,TRBD1,NA,TRBJ1-3,CASTTGPGNTIYF,TGTGCCAGTACGACAGGGCCTGGAAACACCATATATTTT
TRBV12-3/TRBV12-4,NA,NA,TRBJ1-2,CASSLEGNYGYTF,TGTGCCAGCAGTTTGGAGGGAAACTATGGCTACACCTTC
TRBV14,TRBD2,once,TRBJ2-2,CASSRLVVAGANTGELFF,TGTGCCAGCAGCCGATTAGTAGTAGCGGGGGCCAACACCGGGGAGCTGTTTTTT
TRBV6-2/TRBV6-3,NA,NA,TRBJ2-5,CASSYSSRETQYF,TGTGCCAGCAGTTACTCATCGCGGGAGACCCAGTACTTC
TRBV27,NA,few,TRBJ1-2,CASSPDREGGYTF,TGTGCCAGCAGTCCCGACCGGGAGGGCGGCTACACCTTC
TRBV6-5,NA,NA,TRBJ2-7,CASSYGVAHPYEQYF,TGTGCCAGCAGTTACGGGGTAGCGCACCCTTACGAGCAGTACTTC
TRBV4-3,TRBD2,NA,TRBJ2-7,CASSLRTSGTYEQYF,TGCGCCAGCAGCCTCCGGACTAGCGGGACCTACGAGCAGTACTTC
TRBV9,NA,NA,TRBJ1-6,CASSVDPGVSSPLHF,TGTGCCAGCAGCGTAGATCCGGGAGTATCTTCACCCCTCCACTTT
TRBV28,NA,few,TRBJ2-7,CASSIKGLPDHEQYF,TGTGCCAGTAGCATAAAGGGACTCCCCGACCACGAGCAGTACTTC
TRBV10-3,NA,NA,TRBJ1-2,CATNDRYLNYGYTF,TGTGCCACCAACGACAGGTACCTTAACTATGGCTACACCTTC
TRBV7-2,TRBD2,NA,TRBJ2-1,CASSPSGYYNEQFF,TGTGCCAGCAGTCCTAGCGGGTATTACAATGAGCAGTTCTTC
TRBV7-9,TRBD2,NA,TRBJ2-2,CASSLFTPSGSDTGELFF,TGTGCCAGCAGCTTATTTACGCCCAGCGGGAGTGACACCGGGGAGCTGTTTTTT
TRBV7-2,NA,NA,TRBJ2-6,CASSRRGTSGANVLTF,TGTGCCAGCAGTCGGAGAGGAACCTCTGGGGCCAACGTCCTGACTTTC
TRBV6-5,NA,NA,TRBJ1-4,CASSPSGSGEKLFF,TGTGCCAGCAGTCCGTCAGGGTCTGGGGAAAAACTGTTTTTT
TRBV19,TRBD1,NA,TRBJ1-4,CASSPTEGTGYEKLFF,TGTGCCAGTAGTCCGACTGAAGGGACAGGTTATGAAAAACTGTTTTTT
TRBV6-6,TRBD1,NA,TRBJ1-5,CASRDRGEQPQHF,TGTGCCAGCAGGGACAGGGGAGAGCAGCCCCAGCATTTT